These T cell receptor beta chains were read from a single sample in a study of control samples from healthy donors and cancer patients. Profiled with immunoSEQ multiplex PCR; TCRdb holds only in-frame clones, not every one. The sample shows roughly 90,000 clones, approximately 91% of them seen only once. The sample taken for sequencing was PBMCs. The source of these receptors is a woman aged 45 to 65 with colorectal cancer. Both conserved end residues are part of each CDR3. The D gene is left open where the match is weak. The size entry is marked missing in some rows and otherwise reads once, few, many or a size class.

J | size | D | V | DNA | CDR3
TRBJ1-6 | - | - | TRBV6-1 | TGTGCCAGCAGTGGCCGACAGAGGAATTATAATTCACCCCTCCACTTT | CASSGRQRNYNSPLHF
TRBJ1-2 | - | - | TRBV3-1/TRBV3-2 | TGTGCCAGCAGCCAAGAAGCGCACGGGAGCGGTGGCTACACCTTC | CASSQEAHGSGGYTF
TRBJ2-1 | once | - | TRBV10-3 | TGTGCCATCAGTGCTACCAGCAATGAGCAGTTCTTC | CAISATSNEQFF
TRBJ1-6 | - | - | TRBV28 | TGTGCCAGCAGTTCCCGCCGTAGGGGGTGGGATTCACCCCTCCACTTT | CASSSRRRGWDSPLHF
TRBJ1-1 | - | - | TRBV18 | TGTGCCAGCTCACCGCTAGAGGTGAACACTGAAGCTTTCTTT | CASSPLEVNTEAFF
TRBJ1-4 | - | TRBD1 | TRBV10-3 | TGTGCCATCAGTGAATTTGCTGGGACAGGGAATGAAAAACTGTTTTTT | CAISEFAGTGNEKLFF
TRBJ1-3 | - | - | TRBV5-1 | TGCGCCAGCAGCCGCGGGGAAGCTGGAAACACCATATATTTT | CASSRGEAGNTIYF
TRBJ1-2 | - | - | TRBV2 | TGTGCCAGCAGTAGAGGGCAGACCGATAACTATGGCTACACCTTC | CASSRGQTDNYGYTF
TRBJ1-2 | once | - | TRBV30 | TGTGCCTGGAGTGGAGCTAACTATGGCTACACCTTC | CAWSGANYGYTF
TRBJ1-5 | - | - | TRBV5-1 | TGCGCCAGCAGCCTTTACGGGGGCCGGGAGCCCCAGCATTTT | CASSLYGGREPQHF
TRBJ1-4 | - | - | TRBV5-1 | TGCGCCAGCAGCTTGTACGGGGGTGCAACTAATGAAAAACTGTTTTTT | CASSLYGGATNEKLFF
TRBJ1-1 | - | - | TRBV18 | TGTGCCAGCTCACCGAGCCCGTCGGGGGATACTGAAGCTTTCTTT | CASSPSPSGDTEAFF
TRBJ1-4 | - | TRBD1 | TRBV28 | TGTGCCAGCAGTGGGACAGGGGGTGAAAAACTGTTTTTT | CASSGTGGEKLFF
TRBJ1-1 | - | - | TRBV12-3/TRBV12-4 | TGTGCCAGCAGTACAGGGCCTCGGGATGAAGCTTTCTTT | CASSTGPRDEAFF
TRBJ1-6 | - | TRBD1 | TRBV5-1 | TGCGCCAGCAGCAAGGGCGGGACAGGTCGCGGATCACCCCTCCACTTT | CASSKGGTGRGSPLHF